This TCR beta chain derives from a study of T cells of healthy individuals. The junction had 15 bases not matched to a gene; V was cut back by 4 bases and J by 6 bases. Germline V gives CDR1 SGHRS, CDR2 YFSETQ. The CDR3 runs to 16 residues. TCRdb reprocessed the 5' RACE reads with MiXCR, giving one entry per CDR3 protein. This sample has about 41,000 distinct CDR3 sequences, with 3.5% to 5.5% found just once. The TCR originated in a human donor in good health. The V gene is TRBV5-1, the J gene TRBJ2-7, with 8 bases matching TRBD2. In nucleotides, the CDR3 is TGCGCCAGCAGCCAGTCCACCGGGACTAGAGAGGCCGAGCAGTACTTC. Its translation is CASSQSTGTREAEQYF.